The subject of this entry is one T cell receptor (beta chain). The target of this receptor is not known. Base qualities are not recorded, but no much larger clone differs from it by a single base. V is cut by 0 bases and J by 2 bases, and the space between the germline ends is 17 bases. Taken from cysteine to phenylalanine, the CDR3 has 18 residues. CDR3 DNA is the only sequence kept; it has 54 bases, read in frame from the first base. Based on the germline V gene, the CDR1 and CDR2 sequences are SNHLY and FYNNEI. Participants in the prospective study were enrolled through a virtual design, were aged roughly 18 to 100 years, and lived in roughly 26 United States geographic areas. In the prospective study, cohorts were assigned on the basis of participant-reported clinical history obtained from a screening survey and a study questionnaire. In the prospective study, mobile phlebotomists collected whole blood, serum and a nasopharyngeal or oropharyngeal swab from each participant. Prospective study participants could optionally give additional blood draws and questionnaires over an approximately two-month period. Before DNA extraction, prospective study blood samples were shipped either frozen or at room temperature.

The immunoSEQ Assay, a bias-controlled multiplex PCR, was used to amplify TCRbeta CDR3 regions from genomic DNA. Turning to the authors' computational methods: The number of nucleated cells in each sample was estimated by amplification of reference gene primers within the assay. Sequence reads were collapsed and filtered to measure the absolute abundance of every unique TCRbeta CDR3 rearrangement. For each sample, productive Simpson clonality was calculated by taking the square root of Simpson's diversity index across productive rearrangements. Here the immuneACCESS table is served through TCRdb, limited to in-frame sequences with V and J called. Missing clones are a known gap in these copies; in checked studies unresolved V genes cover under half, and the rest lacks a known reason. Clone size and V and J calls were adopted from that table, with D and trimming inferred from the DNA. Recorded for this sample are about 160,000 clones; approximately 82% of them occurred a single time. The top ten hold 3.6% of the sample.

This sample is part of a study of blood T cell repertoires in COVID-19 (TCRdb year 2020). Notes on the research overall: Samples covering the acute and convalescent phases of COVID-19 were provided by collaborators in the United States, Italy and Spain. The repertoires were made available in a free public database intended to serve as a resource for research on the immune response to SARS-CoV-2. The samples were drawn from two sources: the first 160 participants of the ongoing ImmuneRACE study, and 1,254 subjects contributed by 6 global collaborators. Where available, HLA class I and class II types were obtained from metadata supplied by the sample provider rather than from assay-based typing. The dataset comprised deeply sampled blood TCRbeta repertoires from subjects exposed to, actively infected with, or recovered from COVID-19. Sample metadata almost always included a de-identified subject ID, COVID-19 status, age in years and sex. The material from the prospective study consisted of cDNA or gDNA derived from T cells, B-cell-depleted T cells, or PBMCs. What the work shows at the level of the full study, not this receptor alone: How much clinical and demographic metadata was included differed by source and by participant, and the metadata was provided uncurated.

The source of this sequence is a woman in her forties or fifties in a cohort exposed to, infected with or recovered from COVID-19 (not recorded which). The sequencing input was PBMCs or T cells enriched from blood (not recorded which). The chain uses TRBV2 and TRBJ1-3; the best D guess is TRBD1, with 6 bases matching. The CDR3 has the sequence CASSEASYRVMAGNTIYF. The bases read TGTGCCAGCAGTGAAGCTAGCTACAGGGTCATGGCTGGAAACACCATATATTTT.